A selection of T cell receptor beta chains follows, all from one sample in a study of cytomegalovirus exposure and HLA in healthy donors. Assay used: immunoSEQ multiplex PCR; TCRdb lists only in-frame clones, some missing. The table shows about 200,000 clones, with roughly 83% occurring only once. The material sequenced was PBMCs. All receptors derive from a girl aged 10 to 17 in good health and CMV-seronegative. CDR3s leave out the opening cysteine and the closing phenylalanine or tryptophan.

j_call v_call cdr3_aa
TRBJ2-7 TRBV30 AGGEGDEQY
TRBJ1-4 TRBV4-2 ASSHPTTRGAAEKLF
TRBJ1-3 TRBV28 ASSFLGTGGGNTIY
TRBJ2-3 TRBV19 ASSSGGWTDTQY
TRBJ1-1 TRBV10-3 AISDGRAGGLNTEAF
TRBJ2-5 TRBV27 ASSRDRDETQY
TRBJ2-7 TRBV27 ASSLGGGAYEQY
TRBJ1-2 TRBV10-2 ATRGTAGYGYT
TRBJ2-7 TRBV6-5 ASSRGTGNEQY
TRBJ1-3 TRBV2 ASPGGPGNTIY
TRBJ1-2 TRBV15 ATSPDRIYGYT
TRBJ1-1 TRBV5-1 ASSPSGQIIAF
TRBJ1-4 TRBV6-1 ASRRDSLNEKLF
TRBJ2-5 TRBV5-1 ASSSGNKEETQY
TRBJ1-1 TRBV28 ASSLQDRSF
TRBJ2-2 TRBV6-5 ASSQTGENTGELF
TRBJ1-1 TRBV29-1 SGRQGLNTEAF
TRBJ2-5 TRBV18 ASSAGSTGWIDQETQY
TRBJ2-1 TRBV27 ASTQPGQVVPQF
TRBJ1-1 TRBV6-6 ASSRRTENTEAF
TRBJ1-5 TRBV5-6 ASSRAGDQPQH
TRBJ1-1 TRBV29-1 SVGQGTEAF
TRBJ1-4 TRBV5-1 ASSPGGGNEKLF
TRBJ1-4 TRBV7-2 ASSLTGTNEKLF
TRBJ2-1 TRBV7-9 ASSSRTGGTYNEQF
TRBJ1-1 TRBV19 ASTLSPSEETLNTEAF
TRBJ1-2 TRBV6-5 ASSHQAGSSGYT
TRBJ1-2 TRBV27 ARLPSPTGRSGGYT
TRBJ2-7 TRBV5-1 ASRRTGGDEQY
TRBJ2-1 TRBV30 AWSEAVFYNEQF
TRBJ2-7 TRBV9 ASSVGAVYEQY